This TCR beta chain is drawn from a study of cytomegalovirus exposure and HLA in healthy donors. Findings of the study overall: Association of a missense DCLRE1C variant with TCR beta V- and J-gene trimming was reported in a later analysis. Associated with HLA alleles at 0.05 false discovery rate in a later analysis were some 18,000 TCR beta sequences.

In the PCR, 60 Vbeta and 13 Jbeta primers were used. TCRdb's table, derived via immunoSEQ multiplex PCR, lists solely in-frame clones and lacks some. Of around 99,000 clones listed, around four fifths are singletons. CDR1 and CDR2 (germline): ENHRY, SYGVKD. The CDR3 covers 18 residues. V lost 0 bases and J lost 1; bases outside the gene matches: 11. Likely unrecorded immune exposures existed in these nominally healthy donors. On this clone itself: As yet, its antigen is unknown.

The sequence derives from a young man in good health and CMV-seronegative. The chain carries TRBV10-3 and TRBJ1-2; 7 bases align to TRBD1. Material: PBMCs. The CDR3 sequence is CAISESAVRDSYNYGYTF. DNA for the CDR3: TGTGCCATCAGTGAGTCTGCGGTCCGGGACAGTTATAACTATGGCTACACCTTC.